This T cell receptor (beta chain) was recovered during a study of T cell responses to AZD1222 COVID-19 vaccine. Background on the study: Analyses pooled second doses at about 4 or about 12 weeks. Study-level findings and limits: Spike-specific TCR breadth and depth went up after people got two AZD1222 doses. It should be noted that donors were predominantly white British and more often female, and clonal diversity was possibly underestimated. Along spike, vaccine-associated CD4 TCRs were found throughout, with dominance at 160-218 and 743-854.

Concerning this clone itself: Antigen unknown.

V was clipped by 6 bases and J by 5 bases, with 11 bases between them. The CDR3 has 14 amino acids. Germline lookup yields CDR1 SNHLY and CDR2 FYNNEI. Profiled with immunoSEQ multiplex PCR; TCRdb holds only in-frame clones, not every one. Of some 170,000 clones in the sample, more than 90% were seen once. The sequence was obtained from an adult in good health. The source was peripheral blood, collected on day 0 of AZD1222 vaccination. The chain carries TRBV2 and TRBJ1-6, with D perhaps TRBD1 (5 bases). CDR3 sequence (DNA): TGTGCCAGCAGCGGGACCTCAAATAATTCACCCCTCCACTTT. Translation gives CASSGTSNNSPLHF.